This T cell receptor beta chain emerged from a study of CD8+CD57+ T cells in acquired aplastic anemia. Background on the study: On average, sorted CD4+ and CD8+ cells gave roughly 2.9 ug of DNA.

Patients included in sequencing had previously demonstrated CD8+CD57+ cell expansion by flow cytometry. The template used for profiling TCR beta VDJ and CDR3 was genomic DNA. TCRdb recomputed calls from the reads with MiXCR, one row per CDR3 protein. The top ten clones hold 1% to 1.5% of a sample with approximately 300,000 distinct CDR3 sequences, about three fifths of them seen once. Many counts were recorded for this clonotype. The CDR3 has 14 residues. The germline CDR1 and CDR2 sequences are LNHDA and SQIVND (reference sequence). Trimming removed 3 bases from V and 0 bases from J; junction bases left unmatched: 0.

The chain joins TRBV19 to TRBJ1-1, with 8 positions matching TRBD1. The material sequenced was sorted CD4+, CD8+, or CD8+CD57+ T cells (not recorded which) from PBMCs. The receptor's source is a human donor with aplastic anemia. DNA for the CDR3: TGTGCCAGTAGTATGGGACAGGTGAACACTGAAGCTTTCTTT. Its translation: CASSMGQVNTEAFF.